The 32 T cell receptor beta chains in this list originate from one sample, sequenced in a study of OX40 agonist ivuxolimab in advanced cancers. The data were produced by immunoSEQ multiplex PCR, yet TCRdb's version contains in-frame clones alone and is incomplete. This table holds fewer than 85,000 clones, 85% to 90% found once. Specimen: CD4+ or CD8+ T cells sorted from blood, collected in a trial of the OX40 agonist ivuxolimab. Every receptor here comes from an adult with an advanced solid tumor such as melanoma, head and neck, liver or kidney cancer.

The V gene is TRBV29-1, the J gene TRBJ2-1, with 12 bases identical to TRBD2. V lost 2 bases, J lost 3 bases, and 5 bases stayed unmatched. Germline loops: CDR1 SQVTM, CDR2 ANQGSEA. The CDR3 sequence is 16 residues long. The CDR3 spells CSVEPLAGGYYNEQFF. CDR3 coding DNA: TGCAGCGTTGAACCACTAGCGGGAGGCTACTACAATGAGCAGTTCTTC.

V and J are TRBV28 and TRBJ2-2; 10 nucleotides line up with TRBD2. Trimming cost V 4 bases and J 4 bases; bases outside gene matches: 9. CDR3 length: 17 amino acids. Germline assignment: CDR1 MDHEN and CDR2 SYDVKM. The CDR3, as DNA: TGTGCCAGCAGTTGGGGCGTGGGGACTAGCGCCACCGGGGAGCTGTTTTTT. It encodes CASSWGVGTSATGELFF.

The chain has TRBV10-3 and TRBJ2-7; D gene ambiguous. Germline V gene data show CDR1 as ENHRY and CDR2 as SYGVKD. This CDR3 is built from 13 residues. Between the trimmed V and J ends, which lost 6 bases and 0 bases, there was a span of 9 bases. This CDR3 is CAIRVSSSYEQYF. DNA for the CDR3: TGTGCCATCAGAGTTAGTAGCTCCTACGAGCAGTACTTC.

The CDR3 is CASSARSQGGEEQPQHF. The CDR3 nucleotides are TGTGCCAGCAGCGCCCGATCACAGGGCGGGGAGGAACAGCCCCAGCATTTT. This chain uses TRBV21-1 with TRBJ1-5. TRBV21-1 is an annotated pseudogene. CDR3 length: 17 residues.

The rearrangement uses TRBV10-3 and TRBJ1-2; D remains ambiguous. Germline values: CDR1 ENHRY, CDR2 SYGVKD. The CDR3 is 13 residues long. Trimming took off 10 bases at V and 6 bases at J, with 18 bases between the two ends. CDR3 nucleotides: TGTGCCAGTGCCGACCCTACGCGGGATGGCTACACCTTC. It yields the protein CASADPTRDGYTF.

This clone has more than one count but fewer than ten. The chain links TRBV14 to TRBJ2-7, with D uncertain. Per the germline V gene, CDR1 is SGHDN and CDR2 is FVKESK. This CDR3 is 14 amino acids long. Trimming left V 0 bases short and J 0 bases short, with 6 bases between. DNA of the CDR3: TGTGCCAGCAGCCAAGATGACAACTCCTACGAGCAGTACTTC. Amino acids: CASSQDDNSYEQYF.

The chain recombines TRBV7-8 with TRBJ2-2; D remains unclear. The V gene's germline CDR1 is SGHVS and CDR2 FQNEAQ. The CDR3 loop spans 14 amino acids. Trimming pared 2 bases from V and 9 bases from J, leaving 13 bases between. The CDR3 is CASSLYTQYRELFF. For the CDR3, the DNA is TGTGCCAGCAGCTTATACACTCAATACAGGGAGCTGTTTTTT.

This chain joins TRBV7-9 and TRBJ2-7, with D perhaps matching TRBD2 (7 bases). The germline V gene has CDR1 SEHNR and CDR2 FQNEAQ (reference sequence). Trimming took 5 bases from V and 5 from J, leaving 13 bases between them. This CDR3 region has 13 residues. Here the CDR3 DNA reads TGTGCCAGCAGCGGGGGGGCCTTCCACGAGCAGTACTTC. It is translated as CASSGGAFHEQYF.

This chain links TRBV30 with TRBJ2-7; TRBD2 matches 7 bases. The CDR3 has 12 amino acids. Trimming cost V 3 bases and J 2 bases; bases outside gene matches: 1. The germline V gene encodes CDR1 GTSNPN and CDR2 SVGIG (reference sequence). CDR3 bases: TGTGCCTGGAGCACTAGCGCCTACGAGCAGTACTTC. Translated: CAWSTSAYEQYF.

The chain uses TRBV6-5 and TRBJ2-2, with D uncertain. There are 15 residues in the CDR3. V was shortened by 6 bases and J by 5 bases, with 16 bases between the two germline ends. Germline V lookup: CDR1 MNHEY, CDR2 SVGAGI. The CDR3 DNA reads TGTGCCAGCAGGCCGGCCCTGTCGGATACCGGGGAGCTGTTTTTT. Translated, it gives CASRPALSDTGELFF.

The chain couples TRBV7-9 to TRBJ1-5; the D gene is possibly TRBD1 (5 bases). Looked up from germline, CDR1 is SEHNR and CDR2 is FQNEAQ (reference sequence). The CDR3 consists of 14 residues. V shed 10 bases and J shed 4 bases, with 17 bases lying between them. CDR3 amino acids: CATETGVGNQPQHF. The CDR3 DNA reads TGTGCCACCGAAACGGGGGTCGGGAATCAGCCCCAGCATTTT.

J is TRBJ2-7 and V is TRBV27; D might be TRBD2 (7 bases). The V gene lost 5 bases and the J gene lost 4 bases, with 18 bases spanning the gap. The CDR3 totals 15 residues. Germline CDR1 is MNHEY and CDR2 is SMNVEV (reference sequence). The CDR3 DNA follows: TGTGCCAGCAGTCCCATTGGGGGGGGCCTATACGAGCAGTACTTC. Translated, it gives CASSPIGGGLYEQYF.

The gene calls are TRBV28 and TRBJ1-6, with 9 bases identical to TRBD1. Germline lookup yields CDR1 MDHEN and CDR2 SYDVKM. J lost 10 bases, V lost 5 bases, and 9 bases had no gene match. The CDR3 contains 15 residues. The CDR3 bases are TGTGCCAGCAGTCCGGGACAGGGATCGTACTCACCCCTCCACTTT. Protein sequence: CASSPGQGSYSPLHF.

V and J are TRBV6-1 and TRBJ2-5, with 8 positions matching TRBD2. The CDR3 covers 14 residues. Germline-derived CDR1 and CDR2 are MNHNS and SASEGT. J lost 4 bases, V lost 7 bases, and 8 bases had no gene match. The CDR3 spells CASTRGGGTETQYF. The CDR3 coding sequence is TGTGCCAGCACCCGGGGCGGGGGGACAGAGACCCAGTACTTC.

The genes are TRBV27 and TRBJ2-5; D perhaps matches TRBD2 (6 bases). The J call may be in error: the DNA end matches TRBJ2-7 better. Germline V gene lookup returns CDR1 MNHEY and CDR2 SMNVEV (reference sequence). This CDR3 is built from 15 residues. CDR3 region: CASSHSGYPSYEQYF. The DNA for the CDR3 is TGTGCCAGCAGTCATAGCGGTTACCCCTCCTACGAGCAGTACTTC.

CDR3 sequence (DNA): TGTGCCAGCATGGAGTGGAGGGACCTCAATATCCCCCAGCATTTT. Residues: CASMEWRDLNIPQHF. The J gene is TRBJ1-5, the V gene TRBV6-1; a possible D gene is TRBD1 (5 bases). V was trimmed by 7 bases and J by 10 bases, leaving 23 bases between them. The CDR3 is made up of 15 amino acids. Germline CDR1 is MNHNS and CDR2 is SASEGT.

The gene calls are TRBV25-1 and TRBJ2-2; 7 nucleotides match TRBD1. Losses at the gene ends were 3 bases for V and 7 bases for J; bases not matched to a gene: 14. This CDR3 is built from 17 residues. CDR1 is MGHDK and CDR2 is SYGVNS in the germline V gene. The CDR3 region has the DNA TGTGCCAGCAGTGAGGACAAAAAACAGGGGACGGTCGGGGAGCTGTTTTTT. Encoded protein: CASSEDKKQGTVGELFF.

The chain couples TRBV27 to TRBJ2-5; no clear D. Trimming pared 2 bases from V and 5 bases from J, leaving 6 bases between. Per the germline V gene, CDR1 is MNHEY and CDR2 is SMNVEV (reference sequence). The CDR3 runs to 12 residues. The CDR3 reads CASSLNGETQYF. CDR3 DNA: TGTGCCAGCAGTTTAAATGGGGAGACCCAGTACTTC.

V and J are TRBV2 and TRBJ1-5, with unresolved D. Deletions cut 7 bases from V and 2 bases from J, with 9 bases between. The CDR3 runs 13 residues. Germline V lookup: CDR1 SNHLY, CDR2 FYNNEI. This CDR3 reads CASIGRRNQPQHF. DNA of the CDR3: TGTGCCAGCATCGGGAGACGCAATCAGCCCCAGCATTTT.

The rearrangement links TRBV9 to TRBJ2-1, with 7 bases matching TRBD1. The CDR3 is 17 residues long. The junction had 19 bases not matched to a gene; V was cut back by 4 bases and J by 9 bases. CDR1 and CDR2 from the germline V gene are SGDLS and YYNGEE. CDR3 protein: CASSSRDSWGTTGEQFF. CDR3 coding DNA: TGTGCCAGCAGCAGCCGGGACAGCTGGGGTACTACAGGTGAGCAGTTCTTC.

CDR3 sequence: CASLARANYGYTF. For the CDR3, the DNA is TGTGCCAGCCTCGCACGGGCAAACTATGGCTACACCTTC. The gene calls are TRBV2 and TRBJ1-2; no firm D call. Germline-derived CDR1 and CDR2 are SNHLY and FYNNEI. Trimming left V 8 bases short and J 2 bases short, with 12 bases between. The CDR3 totals 13 residues.

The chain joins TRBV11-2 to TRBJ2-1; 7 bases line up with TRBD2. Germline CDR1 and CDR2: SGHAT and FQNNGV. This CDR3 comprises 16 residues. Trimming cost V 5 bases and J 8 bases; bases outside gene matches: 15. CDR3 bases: TGTGCCAGCAGCCACCCCGGTGGGGGGGGAATAGATGAGCAGTTCTTC. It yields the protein CASSHPGGGGIDEQFF.

The CDR3 loop reads CASSIEVALNTEAFF. CDR3 DNA: TGTGCCAGTAGTATTGAAGTCGCCCTGAACACTGAAGCTTTCTTT. The chain employs TRBV19 and TRBJ1-1; no reliable D call. The length of the CDR3 is 15 residues. The V end lost 3 bases, the J end lost 0 bases, and 11 bases lay between the germline ends. Germline CDR1 and CDR2: LNHDA and SQIVND (reference sequence).

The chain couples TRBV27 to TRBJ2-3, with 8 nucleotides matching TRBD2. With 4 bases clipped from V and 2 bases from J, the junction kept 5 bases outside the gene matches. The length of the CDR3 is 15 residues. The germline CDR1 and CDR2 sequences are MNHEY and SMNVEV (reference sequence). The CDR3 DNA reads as TGTGCCAGCAGTTCTCTAGCGGGCCCCACAGATACGCAGTATTTT. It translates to CASSSLAGPTDTQYF.

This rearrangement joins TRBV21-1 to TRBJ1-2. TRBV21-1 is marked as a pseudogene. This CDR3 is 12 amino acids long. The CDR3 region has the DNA TGTGCCAGCAGCAAAGGGTTCCGGGGCTACACCTTC. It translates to CASSKGFRGYTF.

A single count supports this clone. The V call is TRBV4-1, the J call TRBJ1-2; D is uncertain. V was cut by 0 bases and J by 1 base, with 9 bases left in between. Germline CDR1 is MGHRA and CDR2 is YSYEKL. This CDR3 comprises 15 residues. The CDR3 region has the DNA TGCGCCAGCAGCCAAGAACGGGGTTTTAACTATGGCTACACCTTC. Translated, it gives CASSQERGFNYGYTF.

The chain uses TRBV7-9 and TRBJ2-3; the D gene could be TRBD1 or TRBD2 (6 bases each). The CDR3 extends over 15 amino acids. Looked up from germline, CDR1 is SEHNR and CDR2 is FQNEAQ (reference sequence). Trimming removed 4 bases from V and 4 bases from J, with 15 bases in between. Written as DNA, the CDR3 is TGTGCCAGCAGCTCCCGGGGGCAGGAGGCAGATACGCAGTATTTT. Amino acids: CASSSRGQEADTQYF. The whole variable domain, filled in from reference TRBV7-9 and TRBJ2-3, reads DTGVSQNPRHKITKRGQNVTFRCDPISEHNRLYWYRQTLGQGPEFLTYFQNEAQLEKSRLLSDRFSAERPKGSFSTLEIQRTEQGDSAMYLCASSSRGQEADTQYFGPGTRLTVL.

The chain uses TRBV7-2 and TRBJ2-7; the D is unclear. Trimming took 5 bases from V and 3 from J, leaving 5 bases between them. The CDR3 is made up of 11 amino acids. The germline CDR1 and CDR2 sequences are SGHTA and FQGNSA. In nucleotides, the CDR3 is TGTGCCAGCAGCCGGAACTACGAGCAGTACTTC. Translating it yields CASSRNYEQYF.

This chain's CDR3 is CASRMQGNEQYF. In nucleotides, the CDR3 is TGTGCCAGCAGAATGCAGGGGAACGAGCAGTACTTC. The chain is built from TRBV6-1 and TRBJ2-7, with D tentatively TRBD1 (6 bases). The length of the CDR3 is 12 residues. Germline-derived CDR1 and CDR2 are MNHNS and SASEGT. V was shortened by 6 bases and J by 5 bases, with 11 bases between the two germline ends.

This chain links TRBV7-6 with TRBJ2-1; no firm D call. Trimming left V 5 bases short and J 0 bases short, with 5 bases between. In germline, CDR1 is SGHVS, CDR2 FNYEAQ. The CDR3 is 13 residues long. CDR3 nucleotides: TGTGCCAGCAGCCCCCACTCCTACAATGAGCAGTTCTTC. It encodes CASSPHSYNEQFF. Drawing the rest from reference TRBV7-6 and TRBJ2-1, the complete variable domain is GAGVSQSPRYKVTKRGQDVALRCDPISGHVSLYWYRQALGQGPEFLTYFNYEAQQDKSGLPNDRFSAERPEGSISTLTIQRTEQRDSAMYRCASSPHSYNEQFFGPGTRLTVL.

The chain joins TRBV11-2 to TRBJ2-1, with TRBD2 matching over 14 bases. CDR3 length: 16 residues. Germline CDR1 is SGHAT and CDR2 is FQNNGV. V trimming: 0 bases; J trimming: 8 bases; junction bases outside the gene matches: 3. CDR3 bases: TGTGCCAGCAGCTTAGAAGGACTAGCGGGAGGCGATGAGCAGTTCTTC. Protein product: CASSLEGLAGGDEQFF.

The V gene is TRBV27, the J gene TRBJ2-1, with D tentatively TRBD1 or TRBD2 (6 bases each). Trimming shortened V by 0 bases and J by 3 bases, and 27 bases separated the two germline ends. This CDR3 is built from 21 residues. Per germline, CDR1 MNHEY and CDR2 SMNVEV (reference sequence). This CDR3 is CASSLSESLVSGAQNYNEQFF. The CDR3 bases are TGTGCCAGCAGTTTATCTGAGTCGCTTGTATCGGGGGCCCAAAACTACAATGAGCAGTTCTTC.